This T cell receptor (beta chain) came from a study of T cell clonality in common variable immunodeficiency. The CDR3 totals 11 residues. V shed 0 bases and J shed 4 bases, with 2 bases lying between them. The V gene's germline CDR1 is SGDLS and CDR2 YYNGEE. This clone was detected many times. As yet, its antigen is unknown. The read ends 3 residues shy of where the CDR3 ends; the end is completed using the germline J gene. Sequenced by immunoSEQ multiplex PCR; TCRdb stores in-frame clones only, minus some. The sample presents tens of thousands of clones, none singletons. General study findings and limits: CVID subjects showed higher TCRbeta clonality than healthy controls. CVID subjects shared fewer TCRbeta clones than healthy controls did. In common variable immunodeficiency, TCR beta chains reportedly carried fewer deletions and N-nucleotide insertions.

Sequenced material: peripheral blood mononuclear cells. The chain uses TRBV9 and TRBJ2-7, with D unclear. This TCR came from a person aged 18-70 years in good health. The CDR3 reads CASSVAYEQYF. The CDR3 bases that were read are TGTGCCAGCAGCGTAGCTTACGAG.